This is a list of T cell receptor beta chains from one sample in a study of molecular identifiers for immune sequencing clone quantification. TCRdb itself ran the PCR reads through MiXCR, one entry per CDR3 protein. The sample has tens of thousands of distinct CDR3 sequences; roughly a fifth are singletons. Sequencing used naive CD8+ T cells from blood, with Jurkat cell RNA spiked in. All receptors come from a human donor in good health. Some libraries in this study had Jurkat cell RNA spiked in. CDR3s leave out the opening cysteine and the closing phenylalanine or tryptophan. Each record gives: V gene, clone size, CDR3 protein. Size tells how often a clone was seen (once, few, many) or the class of an expanded clone, and some rows leave it out.

>TRBV20-1|few
SADRGLGYGYT
>TRBV3-1|few
ASSQELASGRRKNIQY
>TRBV23-1|few
ASTVRKPRSTGELF
>TRBV4-3|many
ASSQDWGTGYEQY
>TRBV11-2|few
ASSSLGAGGTDTQY
>TRBV6-6|many
ASSARTSGGSTDTQY
>TRBV4-3|many
ASSQGGGNIQY
>TRBV6-2/TRBV6-3|few
ASSYPGTIYEQY
>TRBV4-3|few
ASSQDLTSGAYNEQF
>TRBV4-2|many
ASSQDRPPDGTSEQY
>TRBV6-5|many
ASSYSANQPQH
>TRBV5-6|many
ASSYEVTDTQY
>TRBV4-1|-
AGSQDPTGSYEQY
>TRBV7-9|many
ASSGGSGANVLT
>TRBV19|many
ASSPSGGLSSYEQY
>TRBV6-2/TRBV6-3|many
ASSYIPGSTYGYT
>TRBV29-1|many
SATGTGSEQY
>TRBV5-7|few
ASSFGQNHTGELF
>TRBV5-6|-
ASGLGGKLYNEQF
>TRBV29-1|many
SVEDRGHEQY
>TRBV28|many
ASSSGVGSRAGALTQY
>TRBV9|-
ASSSDKLAGNEQF
>TRBV7-2|-
ASSPTSGGTYEQH
>TRBV19|-
ASSIVKGGNQPQH
>TRBV21-1|-
ASSPQLTGNDQPQH
>TRBV7-8|many
ASSVPGAQPQH
>TRBV5-1|many
ASSPTSGGAFEQY
>TRBV27|-
ASSLRVNGTEAF
>TRBV20-1|many
SARGTGTYEQY
>TRBV28|many
ASSSPGLNTGELF
>TRBV19|many
ASTPSGGPNTGELF